This TCR beta chain was sequenced for a study of memory CD4+ T cells and cytomegalovirus serostatus. Study-wide findings and caveats: The CMV-associated TCR signature appears largely within the CD4+ memory repertoire. CMV serostatus prediction reached median AUC approximately 0.95, or 0.91 with US-trained model.

On this clone itself: The antigen remains undetermined.

The CDR3 extends over 13 amino acids. The V gene lost 7 bases and the J gene lost 3 bases, with 13 bases spanning the gap. CDR1 is SQVTM, CDR2 ANQGSEA, per germline. The sort gate was single viable CD3+CD4+CD8-CD45RO+ cells for memory CD4+ T cells. Here immunoSEQ multiplex PCR was the method, and the copy in TCRdb shows in-frame clones only, minus some. The table shows 60,000 to 70,000 clones, with over 70% occurring only once. The rearrangement joins TRBV29-1 to TRBJ1-5; tentative D call: TRBD1 (6 bases). This TCR derives from an adult in good health and CMV-seronegative. Some clones in this sample may be carry-over from other donors' samples. Input material: memory CD4+ T cells from blood. The CDR3 here is CSGLTGPNQPQHF. The CDR3 DNA is TGCAGCGGGTTAACAGGGCCCAATCAGCCCCAGCATTTT.